The 10 T cell receptor beta chains below all came from one sample that was sequenced in a study of cytomegalovirus exposure and HLA in healthy donors. Amplification used 60 Vbeta primers and 13 Jbeta primers. The method was immunoSEQ multiplex PCR; TCRdb's version includes in-frame clones alone and lacks a portion of them. The sample records some 110,000 clones, around 80% being singletons. Specimen: PBMCs. Receptors were obtained from a man aged 30 to 45 in good health and CMV-seropositive.

This clone appeared once. This chain connects TRBV28 to TRBJ2-2; maybe TRBD1 (5 bases). CDR1 is MDHEN, CDR2 SYDVKM, per germline. Trimming pared 6 bases from V and 3 bases from J, leaving 11 bases between. This CDR3 has 14 residues. The CDR3 nucleotides are TGTGCCAGCAGCCCGGACAAATACACCGGGGAGCTGTTTTTT. Residues: CASSPDKYTGELFF.

The chain employs TRBV7-2 and TRBJ1-1; TRBD1 matches at 8 bases. Germline V gene sequence: CDR1 SGHTA, CDR2 FQGNSA. V lost 1 base and J lost 9; bases outside the gene matches: 4. The CDR3 covers 13 residues. The CDR3 protein is CASSLGQGLQAFF. DNA of the CDR3: TGTGCCAGCAGCTTAGGACAGGGGTTACAAGCTTTCTTT.

The genes are TRBV29-1 and TRBJ1-1, with D maybe TRBD1 (5 bases). There are 13 residues in the CDR3. V dropped 4 bases and J dropped 3 bases, with 12 bases sitting between them. The germline V gene has CDR1 SQVTM and CDR2 ANQGSEA. In DNA form, the CDR3 reads TGCAGCGTTGTTGGGGCGGCGTACACTGAAGCTTTCTTT. This sequence encodes CSVVGAAYTEAFF. Supplemented by reference TRBV29-1 and TRBJ1-1, the full variable domain reads SAVISQKPSRDICQRGTSLTIQCQVDSQVTMMFWYRQQPGQSLTLIATANQGSEATYESGFVIDKFPISRPNLTFSTLTVSNMSPEDSSIYLCSVVGAAYTEAFFGQGTRLTVV.

This chain links TRBV27 with TRBJ2-7; 10 positions agree with TRBD1. Germline V gene sequence: CDR1 MNHEY, CDR2 SMNVEV (reference sequence). This CDR3 has 15 residues. V trimming: 6 bases; J trimming: 5 bases; junction bases outside the gene matches: 10. In nucleotides, the CDR3 is TGTGCCAGCAGCCCAACCGGGACAGGGGTCCACGAGCAGTACTTC. Amino acid sequence: CASSPTGTGVHEQYF.

The chain recombines TRBV27 with TRBJ2-7; D is possibly TRBD1 (6 bases). The V and J ends lost 2 bases and 4 bases respectively, with 18 bases between them. Germline assignment: CDR1 MNHEY and CDR2 SMNVEV (reference sequence). The CDR3 loop spans 16 amino acids. CDR3 in amino acids: CASSLGGSQGGYEQYF. The CDR3 DNA follows: TGTGCCAGCAGTTTAGGGGGCTCACAGGGCGGATACGAGCAGTACTTC.

The J gene is TRBJ1-2, the V gene TRBV4-1; D perhaps matches TRBD1 (5 bases). The CDR3 sequence is 16 residues long. Germline loops: CDR1 MGHRA, CDR2 YSYEKL. Trimming pared 4 bases from V and 6 bases from J, leaving 21 bases between. The CDR3 is CASSRMEGRIFDGYTF. The DNA for the CDR3 is TGCGCCAGCAGCCGGATGGAGGGACGGATTTTTGATGGCTACACCTTC.

The rearrangement uses TRBV4-3 and TRBJ2-7; D call uncertain. The CDR3 covers 13 residues. Looked up from germline, CDR1 is LGHNA and CDR2 is YSLEER. Trimming took 1 base from V and 7 from J, leaving 11 bases between them. The CDR3 here is CASSQVRDSEQYF. The CDR3 DNA reads as TGCGCCAGCAGCCAAGTGAGAGACTCGGAGCAGTACTTC.

The chain joins TRBV5-1 to TRBJ1-4; 11 bases are shared with TRBD1. The germline gives CDR1 SGHRS, CDR2 YFSETQ. Trimming cost V 4 bases and J 8 bases; bases outside gene matches: 10. The CDR3 length is 16 residues. CDR3 DNA sequence: TGCGCCAGCAGCGCTGGAGCCGGGACAGGGGGGGAAAAACTGTTTTTT. This codes for CASSAGAGTGGEKLFF.

This chain joins TRBV19 and TRBJ1-2; TRBD1 matches 9 bases. Germline CDR1 reads LNHDA; CDR2 reads SQIVND (reference sequence). The CDR3 is 13 amino acids. J lost 8 bases, V lost 1 base, and 2 bases had no gene match. The DNA for the CDR3 is TGTGCCAGTAGTATAGGGGACAGGGAAGGCTACACCTTC. Encoded protein: CASSIGDREGYTF.

This chain links TRBV28 with TRBJ2-7; D unclear. This CDR3 comprises 13 residues. Germline CDR1 and CDR2: MDHEN and SYDVKM. Trimming stripped 3 bases from V and 4 bases from J, with 10 bases between. Here the CDR3 DNA reads TGTGCCAGCAGTTTTACGGGTCTGTACGAGCAGTACTTC. Translating it yields CASSFTGLYEQYF.